These T cell receptor beta chains were read from a single sample in a study of blood T cell repertoires in COVID-19. Profiling relied on immunoSEQ multiplex PCR, and the TCRdb table lists in-frame clones only, not all of them. The sample has tens of thousands of clones; 79% are singletons. The specimen was peripheral blood. Receptors originate from a woman aged 80 or older with acute or convalescent COVID-19. CDR3s include the opening cysteine and the closing phenylalanine or tryptophan. The D gene is left open where the match is weak.

d_call v_call cdr3_aa
NA TRBV5-1 CASSLAGLMGGNEQFF
NA TRBV2 CASSRASAGEKLFF
NA TRBV27 CASIPFRDSGDSPLHF
TRBD1 TRBV25-1 CASSPQGIGTNEKLFF
TRBD2 TRBV10-3 CAISDSGRAYEQYF
TRBD2 TRBV11-2 CASSLFVTSGRRRGEQYF
TRBD1 TRBV10-2 CASKVQGARTEAFF
NA TRBV6-5 CASSYGGANYGYTF
NA TRBV5-1 CASSLAGTSGNTIYF
TRBD1 TRBV19 CASSIRQGNYSPLHF
TRBD1 TRBV9 CASSTSDRQNEKLFF
TRBD2 TRBV6-2/TRBV6-3 CASSRTSGRAYEQYF
TRBD2 TRBV11-2 CASSKSTSGSHGEQFF
TRBD1 TRBV11-2 CASSRDRALDTIYF
TRBD2 TRBV4-1 CASSRLPTSGRGLTGELFF
NA TRBV18 CASSPQLEETQYF
NA TRBV21-1 CASIYRGLGGYTF
NA TRBV5-4 CASGQPSGANVLTF
NA TRBV29-1 CSVEGGITDTQYF
NA TRBV4-1 CASSQVMNTEAFF
NA TRBV12-5 CASGSPNNNEQFF
NA TRBV24-1 CATSVTGFDNEQFF
TRBD2 TRBV3-1/TRBV3-2 CASSSSGNWYNEQFF
TRBD2 TRBV7-8 CASSLRLAGGPGRYEQYF
NA TRBV5-1 CASSGTGNQPQHF
NA TRBV27 CASSLNTGTSGYTF
NA TRBV5-5 CASATRGGSNTEAFF
TRBD2 TRBV19 CASSLTGGGETQYF
TRBD2 TRBV18 CASSLLAATDTQYF
NA TRBV4-3 CASSQEGARYNEQFF
TRBD1 TRBV5-6 CASSLSGTGANYGYTF
TRBD2 TRBV4-1 CASSQAPGLAGRGGQETQYF
TRBD1 TRBV5-4 CASSSGQALVNTIYF
NA TRBV5-6 CASSLEKGYQETQYF
NA TRBV6-6 CASGRAGATYEQYF
NA TRBV7-9 CASSPQDTYGYTF
NA TRBV6-1 CASSEGSNQETQYF
TRBD1 TRBV18 CASSSRTGNTGELFF
NA TRBV27 CASSLIRGGEQFF
NA TRBV4-3 CASSQGPGKSGYTF
NA TRBV7-3 CASSLERSTQYF
NA TRBV11-2 CASNQRSTDTQYF
NA TRBV25-1 CASSEPGLNEQFF
TRBD2 TRBV14 CASSPLGLAANEQFF
TRBD2 TRBV5-1 CASSLFGLAGGGGTDTQYF
TRBD1 TRBV18 CASSPFGTGSTIEKLFF
NA TRBV7-2 CASSLDTGRGARSGYTF
TRBD1 TRBV12-5 CASGLPQGGFGNTIYF
NA TRBV6-5 CASSWDNPYSPLHF